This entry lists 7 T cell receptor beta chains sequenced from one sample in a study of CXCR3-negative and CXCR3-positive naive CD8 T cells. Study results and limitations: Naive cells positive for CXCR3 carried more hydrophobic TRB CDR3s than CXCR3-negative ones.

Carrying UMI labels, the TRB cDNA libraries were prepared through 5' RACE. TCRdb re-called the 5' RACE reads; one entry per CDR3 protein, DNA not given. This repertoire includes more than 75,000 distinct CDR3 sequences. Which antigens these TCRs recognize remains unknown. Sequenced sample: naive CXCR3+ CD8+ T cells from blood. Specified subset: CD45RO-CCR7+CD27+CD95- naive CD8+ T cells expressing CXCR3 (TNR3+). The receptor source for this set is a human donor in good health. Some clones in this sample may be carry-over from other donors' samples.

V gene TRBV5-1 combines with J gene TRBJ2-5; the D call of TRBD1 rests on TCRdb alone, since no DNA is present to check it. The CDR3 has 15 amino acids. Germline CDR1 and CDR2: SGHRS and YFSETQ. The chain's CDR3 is CASSRWGGGQETQYF.

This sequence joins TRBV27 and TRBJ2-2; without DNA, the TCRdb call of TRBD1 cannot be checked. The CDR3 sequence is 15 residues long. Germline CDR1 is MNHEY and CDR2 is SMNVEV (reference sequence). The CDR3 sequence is CASSLRGVITGELFF.

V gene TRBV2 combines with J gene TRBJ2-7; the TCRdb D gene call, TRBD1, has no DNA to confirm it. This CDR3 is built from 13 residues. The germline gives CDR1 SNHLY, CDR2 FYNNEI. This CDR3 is CASMGGELDEQYF.

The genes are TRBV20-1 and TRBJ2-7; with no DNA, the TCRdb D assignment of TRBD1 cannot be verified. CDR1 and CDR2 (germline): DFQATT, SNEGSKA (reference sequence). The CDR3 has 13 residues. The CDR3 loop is CSVYRGLSYEQYF.

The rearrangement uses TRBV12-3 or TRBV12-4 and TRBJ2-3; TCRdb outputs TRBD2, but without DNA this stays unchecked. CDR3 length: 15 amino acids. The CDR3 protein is CASSPSQRSTDTQYF.

CDR3 loop: CASSETPFMGNDEQYF. The gene calls are TRBV28 and TRBJ2-7; TCRdb reports TRBD1, a call that lacks DNA to check it against. Germline V gene data show CDR1 as MDHEN and CDR2 as SYDVKM. The length of the CDR3 is 16 residues.

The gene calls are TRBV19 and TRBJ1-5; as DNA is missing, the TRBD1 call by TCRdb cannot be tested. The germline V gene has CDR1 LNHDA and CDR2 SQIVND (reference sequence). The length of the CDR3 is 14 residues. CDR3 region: CASSPRQENQPQHF. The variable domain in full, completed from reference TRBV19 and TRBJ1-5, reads DGGITQSPKYLFRKEGQNVTLSCEQNLNHDAMYWYRQDPGQGLRLIYYSQIVNDFQKGDIAEGYSVSREKKESFPLTVTSAQKNPTAFYLCASSPRQENQPQHFGDGTRLSIL.